This TCR beta chain was identified during a study of blood T cell repertoires in COVID-19. Study at large: T cells, B-cell-depleted T cells, or PBMCs supplied cDNA or gDNA.

Participant reports of clinical history set cohort assignment. Recovered status applied to Cohort 3 donors who had two consecutive negative PCRs. It also applied to those with clearance or with symptom resolution. The V and J ends lost 2 bases and 0 bases respectively, with 5 bases between them. CDR1 and CDR2 (germline): SGHNT, YYREEE (reference sequence). CDR3 length: 13 residues. Original processing notes: Estimates of nucleated cell counts were drawn from the amplification of reference gene primers. Sequencing used immunoSEQ multiplex PCR; TCRdb keeps in-frame clones, though not all of them. V, J and clone size were drawn from that table, and D and trimming were deduced from the DNA. The sample contains some 130,000 clones, approximately 86% of which appear only once.

The receptor's source is a woman aged 50 to 60 who had recovered from COVID-19. The sequencing sample was made of PBMCs or T cells enriched from blood (not recorded which). The V call is TRBV5-4, the J call TRBJ2-5; D is uncertain. The CDR3 coding sequence is TGTGCCAGCAGCTTCGAGTACCAAGAGACCCAGTACTTC. This encodes CASSFEYQETQYF.